The 21 T cell receptor beta chains listed next were all sequenced from one sample in a study of blood T cell repertoires in COVID-19. The protocol was immunoSEQ multiplex PCR, while the TCRdb copy is restricted to in-frame clones and leaves out a portion. The table lists roughly 70,000 clones, around three quarters of them singletons. Material: peripheral blood. These receptors were taken from a woman between 70 and 85 years old with acute or convalescent COVID-19.

The chain uses TRBV28 and TRBJ1-2, with a weak D call TRBD1 (5 bases). The CDR3 sequence is 13 residues long. Trimming stripped 5 bases from V and 7 bases from J, with 14 bases between. Germline V gene lookup returns CDR1 MDHEN and CDR2 SYDVKM. This CDR3 reads CASSPVGEGGYTF. The CDR3 DNA reads as TGTGCCAGCAGTCCCGTGGGGGAGGGTGGCTACACCTTC.

As to this clone: In the same sample, other DNA sequences code for this CDR3. The chain combines TRBV18 with TRBJ1-4; a weak D match, TRBD1 (5 bases). This CDR3 is 14 amino acids long. Germline lookup yields CDR1 KGHSH and CDR2 LQKENI. V lost 2 bases and J 3 bases, leaving 7 bases between the germline ends. The CDR3 nucleotides are TGTGCCAGCTCACCAGGGGCAGCTAATGAAAAACTGTTTTTT. It specifies CASSPGAANEKLFF.

This rearrangement joins TRBV9 to TRBJ1-6; unclear D gene. V lost 1 base, J lost 11 bases, and 16 bases lay in between. Germline V gives CDR1 SGDLS, CDR2 YYNGEE. This CDR3 is built from 15 residues. The CDR3 sequence: CASSVYGLRGTPLHF. In DNA form, the CDR3 reads TGTGCCAGCAGCGTATACGGCCTACGAGGGACACCCCTCCACTTT.

This chain links TRBV5-1 with TRBJ1-2; D may be TRBD1 (5 bases). CDR3 length: 16 residues. The V and J ends lost 4 bases and 0 bases respectively, with 16 bases between them. CDR1 is SGHRS, CDR2 YFSETQ, per germline. The DNA of the CDR3 is TGCGCCAGCAGCCCAAGAGCGGGGCCTGCTAACTATGGCTACACCTTC. Its protein is CASSPRAGPANYGYTF.

J is TRBJ2-3 and V is TRBV19; D unclear. Trimming shortened V by 6 bases and J by 0 bases, and 7 bases separated the two germline ends. The CDR3 has 13 residues. Germline V gives CDR1 LNHDA, CDR2 SQIVND (reference sequence). This CDR3 reads CASRLTSTDTQYF. CDR3 coding DNA: TGTGCCAGTAGACTGACTAGCACAGATACGCAGTATTTT.

This clone appeared a single time. The chain couples TRBV5-6 to TRBJ1-6; D gene unclear. From germline, CDR1 is SGHDT and CDR2 YYEEEE. V was cut by 0 bases and J by 3 bases, with 7 bases left in between. The CDR3 spans 15 residues. CDR3 in amino acids: CASSLGQIYNSPLHF. The DNA of the CDR3 is TGTGCCAGCAGCTTGGGCCAGATCTATAATTCACCCCTCCACTTT.

The CDR3 here is CASSQGDRSTNEKLFF. The CDR3 nucleotides read TGCGCCAGCAGCCAGGGGGACAGATCAACTAATGAAAAACTGTTTTTT. This sequence joins TRBV4-1 and TRBJ1-4; 7 positions agree with TRBD1. Trimming at V came to 3 bases and at J to 0 bases, leaving 4 bases not matched to a gene. Germline lookup yields CDR1 MGHRA and CDR2 YSYEKL. The CDR3 loop spans 16 amino acids.

The table lists this clone with a count of one. V and J are TRBV6-5 and TRBJ1-2; 7 positions match TRBD1. Looked up from germline, CDR1 is MNHEY and CDR2 is SVGAGI. The CDR3 runs 15 residues. V shed 2 bases and J 7 bases; nucleotides not matched to a gene: 10. The CDR3 DNA sequence: TGTGCCAGCAGTTACGAACAGGGGTTGAATGGTGGCTACACCTTC. Amino acids: CASSYEQGLNGGYTF.

This chain connects TRBV6-6 to TRBJ1-1; maybe TRBD1 (5 bases). This CDR3 comprises 13 residues. The V gene's germline CDR1 is MNHNY and CDR2 SVGAGI (reference sequence). Trimming shortened V by 4 bases and J by 4 bases, and 10 bases separated the two germline ends. CDR3 DNA sequence: TGTGCCAGCAGTTCCGGGGGAGGCACTGAAGCTTTCTTT. Amino acid sequence: CASSSGGGTEAFF.

The CDR3 protein is CASSLESVLAGGNEQFF. The CDR3 DNA sequence: TGCGCCAGCAGCTTGGAAAGTGTCCTAGCGGGAGGGAATGAGCAGTTCTTC. The chain is built from TRBV5-1 and TRBJ2-1, with TRBD2 matching 12 bases. The trim removed 0 bases at V and 7 bases at J, leaving 8 bases unmatched. The CDR3 has 17 residues. Germline CDR1 reads SGHRS; CDR2 reads YFSETQ.

The CDR3, as DNA: TGTGCCAGCAGCGCTGCTAGCGGGAGTCGGGAGCAGTACTTC. Its translation: CASSAASGSREQYF. The chain joins TRBV2 to TRBJ2-7, with 10 positions matching TRBD2. Per the germline V gene, CDR1 is SNHLY and CDR2 is FYNNEI. V shed 6 bases and J 7 bases; nucleotides not matched to a gene: 9. This CDR3 contains 14 residues. The whole variable domain, filled in from reference TRBV2 and TRBJ2-7, reads EPEVTQTPSHQVTQMGQEVILRCVPISNHLYFYWYRQILGQKVEFLVSFYNNEISEKSEIFDDQFSVERPDGSNFTLKIRSTKLEDSAMYFCASSAASGSREQYFGPGTRLTVT.

As for this clone: Additional DNA sequences in this sample encode the identical CDR3. This chain connects TRBV5-1 to TRBJ1-1, with unresolved D. In germline, CDR1 is SGHRS, CDR2 YFSETQ. The CDR3 has 13 amino acids. Trimming removed 0 bases at V and 1 base at J, with 4 bases between. DNA for the CDR3: TGCGCCAGCAGCTTGGCGGGGAACACTGAAGCTTTCTTT. It translates to CASSLAGNTEAFF.

This clone was recorded once. This sequence joins TRBV19 and TRBJ2-1, with 9 bases that match TRBD2. With V trimmed by 10 bases and J by 0 bases, 13 bases remained unmatched. The CDR3 loop spans 17 amino acids. The germline V gene has CDR1 LNHDA and CDR2 SQIVND (reference sequence). The CDR3 region has the DNA TGTGCCACCCACCAGACTAGCGGTTTGAGCTCCTACAATGAGCAGTTCTTC. This sequence encodes CATHQTSGLSSYNEQFF.

The rearrangement links TRBV24-1 to TRBJ2-3; 15 bases align to TRBD2. This CDR3 has 17 residues. Germline CDR1 reads KGHDR; CDR2 reads SFDVKD. Germline trimming cut 3 bases from V and 0 bases from J; bases unmatched to any gene: 0. CDR3 DNA: TGTGCCACCAGTGATGGACTAGCGGGGGGGAGCACAGATACGCAGTATTTT. Its translation is CATSDGLAGGSTDTQYF.

The genes are TRBV6-5 and TRBJ1-5; TRBD1 is a possible D gene (6 bases). Trimming shortened V by 6 bases and J by 5 bases, and 14 bases separated the two germline ends. CDR1 is MNHEY, CDR2 SVGAGI, per germline. There are 14 residues in the CDR3. CDR3 sequence reads: CASRTGAGDQPQHF. CDR3 nucleotide sequence: TGTGCCAGCAGGACAGGCGCCGGGGATCAGCCCCAGCATTTT.

Only one count was recorded for this clone. This chain uses TRBV19 with TRBJ2-1; possibly TRBD1 for D (6 bases). Per the germline V gene, CDR1 is LNHDA and CDR2 is SQIVND (reference sequence). The V end was cut by 3 bases, the J end by 8 bases, with 11 bases between. There are 13 residues in the CDR3. The CDR3 bases are TGTGCCAGTAGTATTTCAGGGGTAGATGAGCAGTTCTTC. Protein sequence: CASSISGVDEQFF.

This clone was detected only a few times. V and J are TRBV6-1 and TRBJ1-2; D is unresolved. In germline, CDR1 is MNHNS, CDR2 SASEGT. V lost 1 base and J lost 5, with 5 bases in between. This CDR3 has 12 residues. In nucleotides, the CDR3 is TGTGCCAGCAGTGAAGTTTCTTATGGCTACACCTTC. Amino acid sequence: CASSEVSYGYTF.

In its sample, this clone was seen once. The rearrangement uses TRBV24-1 and TRBJ1-6, with 9 bases fitting TRBD1. Germline CDR1 reads KGHDR; CDR2 reads SFDVKD. The CDR3 loop spans 20 amino acids. The ends lost 0 bases at V and 7 bases at J; junction bases unmatched: 15. The CDR3 sequence is CATSDLSITGGLNQNSPLHF. CDR3 DNA sequence: TGTGCCACCAGTGATTTGTCGATTACAGGGGGCCTTAATCAGAATTCACCCCTCCACTTT.

The table lists this clone with a few counts. The rearrangement uses TRBV5-1 and TRBJ2-7, with D perhaps TRBD1 (5 bases). This CDR3 has 12 residues. Looked up from germline, CDR1 is SGHRS and CDR2 is YFSETQ. Trimming took 4 bases from V and 5 from J, leaving 10 bases between them. CDR3 residues: CASSEVGHEQYF. CDR3 DNA sequence: TGCGCCAGCAGCGAGGTGGGGCACGAGCAGTACTTC.

This clone was seen only once. The CDR3 loop is CASSYLFSRDTEAFF. DNA of the CDR3: TGTGCCAGCAGTTACCTTTTCAGCAGGGACACTGAAGCTTTCTTT. The V and J genes are TRBV6-2 or TRBV6-3 and TRBJ1-1, with a tentative D call TRBD1 (5 bases). V lost 2 bases and J lost 3, with 13 bases in between. Germline assignment: CDR1 MNHEY and CDR2 SVGEGT. The CDR3 is 15 amino acids.

V is TRBV30 and J is TRBJ1-3; unclear D gene. The V gene lost 6 bases and the J gene lost 0 bases, with 9 bases spanning the gap. Per germline, CDR1 GTSNPN and CDR2 SVGIG (reference sequence). The CDR3 is made up of 13 amino acids. The CDR3 coding sequence is TGTGCCTGCCTACTGAGCTCTGGAAACACCATATATTTT. This encodes CACLLSSGNTIYF.